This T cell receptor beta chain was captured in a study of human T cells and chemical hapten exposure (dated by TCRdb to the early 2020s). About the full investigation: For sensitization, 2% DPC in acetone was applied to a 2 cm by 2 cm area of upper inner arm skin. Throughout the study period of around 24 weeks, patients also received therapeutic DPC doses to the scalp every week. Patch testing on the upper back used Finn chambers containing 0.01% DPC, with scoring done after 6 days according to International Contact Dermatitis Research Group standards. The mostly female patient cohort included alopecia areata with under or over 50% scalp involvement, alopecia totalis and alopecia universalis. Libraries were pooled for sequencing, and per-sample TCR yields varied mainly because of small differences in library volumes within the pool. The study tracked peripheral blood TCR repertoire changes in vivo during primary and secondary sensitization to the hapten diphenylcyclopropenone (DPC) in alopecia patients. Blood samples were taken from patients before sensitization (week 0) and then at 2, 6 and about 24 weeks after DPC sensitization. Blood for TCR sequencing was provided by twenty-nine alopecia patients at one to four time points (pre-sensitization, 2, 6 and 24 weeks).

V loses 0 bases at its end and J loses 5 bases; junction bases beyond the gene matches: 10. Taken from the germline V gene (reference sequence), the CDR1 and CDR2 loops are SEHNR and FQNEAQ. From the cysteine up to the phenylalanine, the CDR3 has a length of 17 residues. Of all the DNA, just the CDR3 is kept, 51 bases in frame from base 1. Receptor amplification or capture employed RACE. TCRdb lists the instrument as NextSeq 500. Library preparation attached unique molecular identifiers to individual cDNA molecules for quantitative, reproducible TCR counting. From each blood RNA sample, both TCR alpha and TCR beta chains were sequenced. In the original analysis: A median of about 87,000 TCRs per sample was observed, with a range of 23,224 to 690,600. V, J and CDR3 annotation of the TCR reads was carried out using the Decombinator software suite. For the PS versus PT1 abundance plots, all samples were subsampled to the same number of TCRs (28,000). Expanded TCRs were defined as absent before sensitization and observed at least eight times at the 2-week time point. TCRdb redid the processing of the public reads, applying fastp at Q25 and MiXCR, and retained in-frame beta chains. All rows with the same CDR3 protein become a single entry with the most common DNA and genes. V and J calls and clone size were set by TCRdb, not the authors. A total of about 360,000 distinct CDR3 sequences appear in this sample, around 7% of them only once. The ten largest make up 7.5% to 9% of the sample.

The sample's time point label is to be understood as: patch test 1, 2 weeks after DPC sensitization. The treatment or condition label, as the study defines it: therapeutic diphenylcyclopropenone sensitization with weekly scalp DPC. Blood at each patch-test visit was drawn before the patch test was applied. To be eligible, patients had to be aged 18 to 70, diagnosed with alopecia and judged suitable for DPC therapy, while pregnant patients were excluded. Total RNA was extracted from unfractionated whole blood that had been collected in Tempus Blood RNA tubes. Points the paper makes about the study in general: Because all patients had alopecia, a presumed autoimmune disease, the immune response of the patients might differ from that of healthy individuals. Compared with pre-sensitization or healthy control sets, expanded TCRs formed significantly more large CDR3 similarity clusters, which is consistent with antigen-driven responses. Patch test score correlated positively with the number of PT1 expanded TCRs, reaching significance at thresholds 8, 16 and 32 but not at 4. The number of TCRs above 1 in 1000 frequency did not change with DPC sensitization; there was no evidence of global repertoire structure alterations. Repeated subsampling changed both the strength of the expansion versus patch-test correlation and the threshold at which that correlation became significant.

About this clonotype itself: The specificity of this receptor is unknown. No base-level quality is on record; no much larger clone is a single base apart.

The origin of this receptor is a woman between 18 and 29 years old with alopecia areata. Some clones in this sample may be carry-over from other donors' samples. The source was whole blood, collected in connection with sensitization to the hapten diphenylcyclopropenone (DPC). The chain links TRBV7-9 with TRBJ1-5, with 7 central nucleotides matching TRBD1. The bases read TGTGCCAGCAGCTTAGCACGGGACAGCCAAGGGGATCAGCCCCAGCATTTT. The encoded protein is CASSLARDSQGDQPQHF.